Listed here is a single T cell receptor beta chain. The antigen remains unidentified. The CDR3 spans 13 residues. CDR1 and CDR2 from the germline V gene are SNHLY and FYNNEI. Trimming left V 8 bases short and J 0 bases short, with 8 bases between. This sample is part of a study of OX40 agonist ivuxolimab in advanced cancers. In the study overall: Participants averaged approximately 60 years of age (range roughly 20 to 90) and were around 80% male. Study findings and constraints: Mean expanded clone counts were higher in CD8+ than CD4+ T cells. Several nonresponders also turned out to have low normalized T-cell clonal expansion.

The assay was immunoSEQ multiplex PCR, and TCRdb's table has in-frame clones only and misses some. The table has 9,500 to 15,000 clones, about three quarters seen once; the top ten hold over 13%. This material consisted of CD4+ or CD8+ T cells sorted from blood, taken in a trial of the OX40 agonist ivuxolimab. The sequence was collected from an adult with an advanced solid tumor such as melanoma, head and neck, liver or kidney cancer. This chain joins TRBV2 and TRBJ2-1; D gene unclear. Here the CDR3 DNA reads TGTGCCAGCGGGTTTAGCTCCTACAATGAGCAGTTCTTC. It translates to CASGFSSYNEQFF.